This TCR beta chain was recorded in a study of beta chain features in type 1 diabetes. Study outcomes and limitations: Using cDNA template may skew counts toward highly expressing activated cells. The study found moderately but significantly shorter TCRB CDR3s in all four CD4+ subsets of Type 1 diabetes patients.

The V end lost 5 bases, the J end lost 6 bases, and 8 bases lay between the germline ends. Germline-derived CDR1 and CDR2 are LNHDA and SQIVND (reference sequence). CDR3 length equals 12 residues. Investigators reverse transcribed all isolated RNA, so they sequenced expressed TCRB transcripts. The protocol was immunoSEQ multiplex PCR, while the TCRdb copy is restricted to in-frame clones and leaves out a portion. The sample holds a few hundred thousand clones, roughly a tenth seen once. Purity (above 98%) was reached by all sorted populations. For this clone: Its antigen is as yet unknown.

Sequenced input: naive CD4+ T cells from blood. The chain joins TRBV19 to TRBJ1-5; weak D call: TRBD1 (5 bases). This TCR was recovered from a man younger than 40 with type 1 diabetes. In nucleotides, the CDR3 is TGTGCCAGTAGTTTCGGGGGTCAGCCCCAGCATTTT. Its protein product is CASSFGGQPQHF.